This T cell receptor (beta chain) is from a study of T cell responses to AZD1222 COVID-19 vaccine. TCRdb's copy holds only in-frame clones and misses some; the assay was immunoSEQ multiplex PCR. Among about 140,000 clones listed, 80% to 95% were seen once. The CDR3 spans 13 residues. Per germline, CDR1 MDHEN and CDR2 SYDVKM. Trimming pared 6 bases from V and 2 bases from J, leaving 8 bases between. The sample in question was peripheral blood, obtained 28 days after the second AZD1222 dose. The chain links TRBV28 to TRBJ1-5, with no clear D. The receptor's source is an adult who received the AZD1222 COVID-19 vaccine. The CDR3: CASRDDGNQPQHF. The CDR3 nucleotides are TGTGCCAGCAGGGATGACGGCAATCAGCCCCAGCATTTT.